These 29 T cell receptor beta chains were sequenced from one sample in a study of T cell responses to AZD1222 COVID-19 vaccine. Measured with immunoSEQ multiplex PCR; TCRdb has only the in-frame clones, and not every one. The sample includes 130,000 to 150,000 clones, 88% of them seen just once. The sample consisted of peripheral blood, taken on day 0 of MenACWY control vaccination. Receptors were obtained from an adult in good health.

The gene calls are TRBV4-1 and TRBJ1-4; D gene uncertain. Germline CDR1 is MGHRA and CDR2 is YSYEKL. CDR3 length equals 15 residues. The V end lost 2 bases, the J end lost 2 bases, and 9 bases lay between the germline ends. CDR3 sequence (DNA): TGCGCCAGCAGCCAACCCGCCAGGACTAATGAAAAACTGTTTTTT. It is translated as CASSQPARTNEKLFF.

The V and J genes are TRBV19 and TRBJ1-5; no clear D gene. The germline CDR1 and CDR2 sequences are LNHDA and SQIVND (reference sequence). With 5 bases removed from V and 1 base from J, the gap between germline ends came to 12 bases. The CDR3 is 15 residues long. CDR3 in amino acids: CASSSDTGSNQPQHF. The CDR3 bases are TGTGCCAGTAGTTCCGACACGGGGAGCAATCAGCCCCAGCATTTT. Using reference TRBV19 and TRBJ1-5 for the parts outside the CDR3, the full variable domain is DGGITQSPKYLFRKEGQNVTLSCEQNLNHDAMYWYRQDPGQGLRLIYYSQIVNDFQKGDIAEGYSVSREKKESFPLTVTSAQKNPTAFYLCASSSDTGSNQPQHFGDGTRLSIL.

The rearrangement links TRBV5-1 to TRBJ2-3; no firm D call. This CDR3 is built from 15 residues. Germline values: CDR1 SGHRS, CDR2 YFSETQ. V was trimmed by 0 bases and J by 4 bases, leaving 12 bases between them. CDR3 sequence (DNA): TGCGCCAGCAGCTTGGGAGTGACTGGCTCAGATACGCAGTATTTT. Its translation is CASSLGVTGSDTQYF. The full variable domain, with the rest looked up from reference TRBV5-1 and TRBJ2-3, is KAGVTQTPRYLIKTRGQQVTLSCSPISGHRSVSWYQQTPGQGLQFLFEYFSETQRNKGNFPGRFSGRQFSNSRSEMNVSTLELGDSALYLCASSLGVTGSDTQYFGPGTRLTVL.

This clone showed up just once. The chain joins TRBV12-5 to TRBJ2-4; TRBD1 matches at 7 bases. Germline values: CDR1 LGHNT, CDR2 FRNRAP. The CDR3 is 13 amino acids. V trimming: 7 bases; J trimming: 7 bases; junction bases outside the gene matches: 7. The CDR3 loop is CASVSDRANIQYF. The CDR3, as DNA: TGTGCTAGTGTCTCAGACAGGGCGAACATTCAGTACTTC.

CDR3 nucleotide sequence: TGTGCCAGCAGCTTATGGTACGGGGTGAATGAAAAACTGTTTTTT. Protein sequence: CASSLWYGVNEKLFF. This chain links TRBV7-9 with TRBJ1-4; D remains ambiguous. Deletions cut 2 bases from V and 5 bases from J, with 12 bases between. The length of the CDR3 is 15 residues. CDR1 and CDR2 from the germline V gene are SEHNR and FQNEAQ (reference sequence).

The J gene is TRBJ2-2, the V gene TRBV27; the match to TRBD2 covers 11 bases. The CDR3 is 16 amino acids. The V and J ends lost 2 bases and 3 bases, in that order; junction bases with no gene match: 2. Germline V gene sequence: CDR1 MNHEY, CDR2 SMNVEV (reference sequence). CDR3 sequence reads: CASSLGLAGHTGELFF. CDR3 nucleotides: TGTGCCAGCAGTTTAGGACTAGCGGGTCACACCGGGGAGCTGTTTTTT.

This clone was picked up one time. V is TRBV5-6 and J is TRBJ2-1, with D possibly matching TRBD1 (5 bases). The germline CDR1 and CDR2 sequences are SGHDT and YYEEEE. The V and J ends lost 0 bases and 4 bases respectively, with 5 bases between them. The CDR3 runs to 13 residues. This CDR3 is CASSLDRYNEQFF. CDR3 in DNA: TGTGCCAGCAGCTTGGACAGGTACAATGAGCAGTTCTTC.

This chain links TRBV7-9 with TRBJ2-7, with 7 positions matching TRBD2. The J segment lost 5 bases and the V segment lost 5 bases, leaving 18 bases of the junction unmatched. The CDR3 length is 17 residues. Per germline, CDR1 SEHNR and CDR2 FQNEAQ (reference sequence). The CDR3 sequence: CASSRRPTRERIHEQYF. The CDR3 nucleotides are TGTGCCAGCAGCCGACGCCCCACGCGGGAGAGAATCCACGAGCAGTACTTC. The complete variable domain, with remaining parts taken from reference TRBV7-9 and TRBJ2-7, reads DTGVSQNPRHKITKRGQNVTFRCDPISEHNRLYWYRQTLGQGPEFLTYFQNEAQLEKSRLLSDRFSAERPKGSFSTLEIQRTEQGDSAMYLCASSRRPTRERIHEQYFGPGTRLTVT.

This sequence joins TRBV5-5 and TRBJ2-5; D gene ambiguous. V was trimmed by 7 bases and J by 4 bases, leaving 14 bases between them. This CDR3 is 13 amino acids long. Per germline, CDR1 SGHKS and CDR2 YYEKEE (reference sequence). Written as DNA, the CDR3 is TGTGCCAGCGCTAATCTTAGGTTAGAGACCCAGTACTTC. Translation: CASANLRLETQYF.

The chain couples TRBV27 to TRBJ2-3; 9 nucleotides align to TRBD2. The CDR3 has 17 residues. After removal of 3 bases from V and 2 bases from J, the junction contained 9 bases not matched to a gene. The germline gives CDR1 MNHEY, CDR2 SMNVEV (reference sequence). The CDR3 spells CASSFIARTSATDTQYF. The DNA for the CDR3 is TGTGCCAGCAGTTTCATTGCCCGGACTAGCGCCACAGATACGCAGTATTTT.

The rearrangement links TRBV4-3 to TRBJ1-5; D gene ambiguous. Between the trimmed V and J ends, which lost 4 bases and 7 bases, there was a span of 14 bases. The CDR3 runs 14 residues. CDR1 and CDR2 (germline): LGHNA, YSLEER. The CDR3 protein is CASSLDRERQPQHF. Written as DNA, the CDR3 is TGCGCCAGCAGCCTAGATAGGGAAAGGCAGCCCCAGCATTTT.

This sequence joins TRBV7-2 and TRBJ2-7, with 7 nucleotides matching TRBD1. The CDR3 has 13 residues. The germline V gene has CDR1 SGHTA and CDR2 FQGNSA. Trimming removed 5 bases from V and 2 bases from J; junction bases left unmatched: 3. The CDR3 sequence: CASSKQGAYEQYF. CDR3 DNA: TGTGCCAGCAGCAAGCAGGGGGCCTACGAGCAGTACTTC.

The rearrangement links TRBV11-2 to TRBJ1-2, with a weak D call TRBD1 (5 bases). V was pared by 2 bases and J by 5 bases, with 6 bases between. CDR1 SGHAT and CDR2 FQNNGV come from the germline V gene. The CDR3 has 12 amino acids. The CDR3 DNA reads TGTGCCAGCAGCTTACAGGGATATGGCTACACCTTC. Protein product: CASSLQGYGYTF.

The V call is TRBV18, the J call TRBJ1-1; D is undetermined. The CDR3 extends over 16 amino acids. Germline CDR1 is KGHSH and CDR2 is LQKENI. V was clipped by 1 base and J by 2 bases, with 14 bases between them. The CDR3 protein is CASSPQVVRSNTEAFF. The CDR3 DNA reads as TGTGCCAGCTCACCACAAGTAGTCAGGAGTAACACTGAAGCTTTCTTT.

This chain uses TRBV6-6 with TRBJ2-3; perhaps TRBD2 as D (6 bases). This CDR3 comprises 12 residues. CDR1 and CDR2 from the germline V gene are MNHNY and SVGAGI (reference sequence). Trimming removed 6 bases from V and 4 bases from J, with 8 bases in between. The CDR3 bases are TGTGCCAGCAGGGGGAGGTCAGATACGCAGTATTTT. It codes for CASRGRSDTQYF.

The chain is built from TRBV20-1 and TRBJ2-7; the match to TRBD2 covers 12 bases. The CDR3 loop spans 14 amino acids. Germline V gene lookup returns CDR1 DFQATT and CDR2 SNEGSKA (reference sequence). The V gene end was trimmed by 3 bases and the J gene end by 4 bases; junction bases not matched to a gene: 4. The DNA for the CDR3 is TGCAGTGCTAGTACCGGGACTAGCGGGTACGAGCAGTACTTC. It specifies CSASTGTSGYEQYF.

The gene calls are TRBV2 and TRBJ2-3, with TRBD2 as a possible D gene (6 bases). Trimming took 3 bases from V and 14 from J, leaving 12 bases between them. Per the germline V gene, CDR1 is SNHLY and CDR2 is FYNNEI. The CDR3 is 11 amino acids. The CDR3 DNA reads TGTGCCAGCAGTGACCGACTAGTGTTGTATTTT. Its protein is CASSDRLVLYF.

The V gene is TRBV7-2, the J gene TRBJ2-2; 7 bases line up with TRBD2. Germline-derived CDR1 and CDR2 are SGHTA and FQGNSA. The ends lost 5 bases at V and 4 bases at J; junction bases unmatched: 4. This CDR3 is built from 14 residues. The CDR3 protein is CASSAWGGTGELFF. The CDR3 nucleotides are TGTGCCAGCAGCGCTTGGGGGGGCACCGGGGAGCTGTTTTTT.

This chain links TRBV13 with TRBJ2-3; 10 nucleotides match TRBD2. Germline CDR1 reads PRHDT; CDR2 reads FYEKMQ (reference sequence). The CDR3 is made up of 17 amino acids. Trimming removed 4 bases from V and 2 bases from J; junction bases left unmatched: 9. The CDR3 DNA follows: TGTGCCAGCAGCTCCGACCTAGCGGGGGCCTCCACAGATACGCAGTATTTT. It specifies CASSSDLAGASTDTQYF.

As concerns this clone: The same CDR3 also results from other DNA sequences found in this sample. V is TRBV28 and J is TRBJ1-2; D is unresolved. This CDR3 spans 12 amino acids. V was shortened by 2 bases and J by 5 bases, with 6 bases between the two germline ends. Germline loops: CDR1 MDHEN, CDR2 SYDVKM. DNA of the CDR3: TGTGCCAGCAGTTTAAATAGATATGGCTACACCTTC. Amino acid sequence: CASSLNRYGYTF.

This chain's CDR3 is CASSPSSSYNEQFF. The CDR3 nucleotides are TGTGCCAGCAGCCCCAGTAGCTCCTACAATGAGCAGTTCTTC. V and J are TRBV9 and TRBJ2-1; the D is unclear. The V and J ends lost 4 bases and 0 bases respectively, with 8 bases between them. The CDR3 covers 14 residues. Germline assignment: CDR1 SGDLS and CDR2 YYNGEE.

CDR3 coding DNA: TGTGCCAGCAGTCGGGACTTACCTCCTAACTATGGCTACACCTTC. This translates into CASSRDLPPNYGYTF. The rearrangement uses TRBV7-2 and TRBJ1-2; the D gene is possibly TRBD1 (5 bases). There are 15 residues in the CDR3. V was shortened by 6 bases and J by 0 bases, with 14 bases between the two germline ends. Per the germline V gene, CDR1 is SGHTA and CDR2 is FQGNSA.

CDR3 in DNA: TGCGCCAGCAGCCAAGATAACAGGGGCTCCCTCAATGAGCAGTTCTTC. Its translation is CASSQDNRGSLNEQFF. The chain uses TRBV4-3 and TRBJ2-1; 7 bases align to TRBD1. With V trimmed by 0 bases and J by 6 bases, 8 bases remained unmatched. This CDR3 has 16 residues. CDR1 is LGHNA and CDR2 is YSLEER in the germline V gene.

The V gene is TRBV5-1, the J gene TRBJ2-3; TRBD2 matches at 9 bases. The CDR3 is 15 residues long. Unmatched junction bases numbered 5, after V lost 2 bases and J lost 4 bases. Germline assignment: CDR1 SGHRS and CDR2 YFSETQ. CDR3 sequence: CASSLQRGAADTQYF. The CDR3 nucleotides read TGCGCCAGCAGCTTACAGCGGGGGGCCGCAGATACGCAGTATTTT.

V usage is TRBV5-4 and J usage is TRBJ1-1; weak D call: TRBD1 (5 bases). The germline V gene has CDR1 SGHNT and CDR2 YYREEE (reference sequence). With 5 bases removed from V and 0 bases from J, the gap between germline ends came to 14 bases. The CDR3 totals 15 residues. CDR3 loop: CASSRDLDMNTEAFF. The DNA for the CDR3 is TGTGCCAGCAGTAGGGACCTCGACATGAACACTGAAGCTTTCTTT.

The count of this clone is one. This chain joins TRBV7-3 and TRBJ2-3; D call uncertain. Germline CDR1 is SGHTA and CDR2 is FQGTGA. The CDR3 length is 12 residues. Between the trimmed V and J ends, which lost 5 bases and 6 bases, there was a span of 9 bases. CDR3 sequence reads: CASSNYGDTQYF. The CDR3 DNA is TGTGCCAGCAGCAATTATGGGGATACGCAGTATTTT.

The chain is built from TRBV19 and TRBJ2-5, with 10 bases matching TRBD1. The CDR3 covers 15 residues. The V segment lost 5 bases and the J segment 6 bases; nucleotides outside the gene matches: 9. Germline assignment: CDR1 LNHDA and CDR2 SQIVND (reference sequence). DNA of the CDR3: TGTGCCAGTAGTTCCCAGACAGGGGGCTTAAAGACCCAGTACTTC. Its translation: CASSSQTGGLKTQYF.

Details on this clone: Germline and junction disagree at one end, which may indicate a read error. The chain couples TRBV9 to TRBJ1-2, with 7 nucleotides matching TRBD1. Germline values: CDR1 SGDLS, CDR2 YYNGEE. The CDR3 runs to 15 residues. CDR3 sequence: CASSVDGRAGGLINF. CDR3 coding DNA: TGTGCCAGCAGCGTAGACGGGAGGGCAGGGGGTCTAATAAACTTC.

The genes are TRBV11-3 and TRBJ2-5; D remains unclear. V lost 2 bases, J lost 5 bases, and 12 bases lay in between. The CDR3 is made up of 14 amino acids. Germline loops: CDR1 SGHNT, CDR2 YENEEA. The chain's CDR3 is CASSLTEERETQYF. The DNA for the CDR3 is TGTGCCAGCAGCTTAACGGAAGAACGGGAGACCCAGTACTTC.